Sequencing of this TCR beta chain was carried out in a study of T-cell memory formation after mild COVID-19. MiXCR was run by TCRdb on the 5' RACE reads, yielding one entry per CDR3 protein. The sample holds over 15,000 distinct CDR3 sequences; over 20% are singletons and the top ten take 50% to 60%. This clonotype has a count of ten or more. The antigen is undetermined. Study conclusions and caveats: Later expanders leaned toward CD4+, whereas clones contracting from day 15 to 85 were balanced CD4/CD8.

The ends lost 2 bases at V and 8 bases at J; junction bases unmatched: 4. CDR1 is PRHDT, CDR2 FYEKMQ, per germline (reference sequence). The CDR3 covers 15 residues. The sequence came from a young man who had mild COVID-19 (a few samples of this study predate the infection). Cell type and time point are not known. J is TRBJ2-1 and V is TRBV13, with 12 bases identical to TRBD2. Sequencing input: PBMCs or a T cell subset sorted from them (not recorded which). Written as DNA, the CDR3 is TGTGCCAGCAGCTTACGACTAGCGGGGGCCCATGAGCAGTTCTTC. This codes for CASSLRLAGAHEQFF.